The present T cell receptor beta chain was sequenced within a study of beta chain features in type 1 diabetes. The study's findings and limits: Shorter templates might be favored by PCR, equally in patients and controls. Fewer insertions but more deletions were seen at VDJ junctions in type 1 diabetes patients.

The sequenced template was cDNA made from the entire isolated RNA. Here immunoSEQ multiplex PCR was the method, and the copy in TCRdb shows in-frame clones only, minus some. This sample has 40,000 to 45,000 clones; over 45% occur once, and the top ten carry 0.65% to 0.8%. The CDR3 is 11 residues long. The V gene lost 8 bases and the J gene lost 2 bases, with 3 bases spanning the gap. Germline V gene lookup returns CDR1 MNHNS and CDR2 SASEGT. Concerning this clone itself: As yet, its antigen is unknown.

The sample taken for sequencing was central memory CD4+ T cells from blood. V usage is TRBV6-1 and J usage is TRBJ2-2; D is ambiguous. This receptor was taken from a woman aged 18-35 years in good health. Here the CDR3 DNA reads TGTGCCAGCTTAAACACCGGGGAGCTGTTTTTT. This codes for CASLNTGELFF.